Below are 23 T cell receptor beta chains sequenced from a single sample in a study of blood T cell repertoires in COVID-19. The data were produced by immunoSEQ multiplex PCR, yet TCRdb's version contains in-frame clones alone and is incomplete. The profile shows roughly 92,000 clones, about 89% of them singletons. Sample: peripheral blood. All receptors derive from a man in his fifties with acute or convalescent COVID-19.

The chain has TRBV5-1 and TRBJ1-2, with 8 bases identical to TRBD1. This CDR3 comprises 14 residues. Germline CDR1 is SGHRS and CDR2 is YFSETQ. J lost 7 bases, V lost 3 bases, and 8 bases had no gene match. The CDR3 loop is CASSSPQGASGYTF. The DNA for the CDR3 is TGCGCCAGCAGCTCCCCCCAGGGGGCGAGTGGCTACACCTTC.

The sample holds one count of this clone. The chain is built from TRBV5-6 and TRBJ2-4, with TRBD2 as a possible D gene (5 bases). Trimming cost V 4 bases and J 0 bases, with 8 bases left between them. This CDR3 is built from 14 residues. Germline V gene data show CDR1 as SGHDT and CDR2 as YYEEEE. CDR3 nucleotide sequence: TGTGCCAGCAGCGTCAGCGGAGCCAAAAACATTCAGTACTTC. Translated, it gives CASSVSGAKNIQYF.

Note on this clone: This sample also contains other DNA sequences that code for the same CDR3. This chain joins TRBV7-9 and TRBJ2-3; 12 nucleotides match TRBD2. This CDR3 region has 14 residues. The germline CDR1 and CDR2 sequences are SEHNR and FQNEAQ (reference sequence). V lost 3 bases to trimming and J lost 5 bases; unmatched junction nucleotides: 0. The CDR3 DNA reads TGTGCCAGCAGCTTGGGACTAGCGGGAGATACGCAGTATTTT. Translation: CASSLGLAGDTQYF. Together with reference TRBV7-9 and TRBJ2-3, the CDR3 gives the full variable domain: DTGVSQNPRHKITKRGQNVTFRCDPISEHNRLYWYRQTLGQGPEFLTYFQNEAQLEKSRLLSDRFSAERPKGSFSTLEIQRTEQGDSAMYLCASSLGLAGDTQYFGPGTRLTVL.

CDR3 nucleotide sequence: TGTGCCAGCACCTCGAGGTACGCGGGCACAGATACGCAGTATTTT. Amino acid sequence: CASTSRYAGTDTQYF. The chain has TRBV7-9 and TRBJ2-3, with D unresolved. The germline gives CDR1 SEHNR, CDR2 FQNEAQ (reference sequence). V was trimmed by 7 bases and J by 1 base, leaving 15 bases between them. This CDR3 comprises 15 residues.

V gene TRBV14 combines with J gene TRBJ1-1; D perhaps matches TRBD1 (5 bases). The CDR3 sequence is 15 residues long. Trimming left V 2 bases short and J 6 bases short, with 16 bases between. Germline values: CDR1 SGHDN, CDR2 FVKESK. The CDR3 loop reads CASSQTWGRGAEAFF. The CDR3 DNA reads TGTGCCAGCAGCCAAACCTGGGGCAGAGGCGCTGAAGCTTTCTTT.

The chain joins TRBV7-9 to TRBJ1-1; 8 bases agree with TRBD1. The CDR3 is made up of 15 amino acids. J lost 6 bases, V lost 1 base, and 7 bases had no gene match. Germline V gene data show CDR1 as SEHNR and CDR2 as FQNEAQ (reference sequence). The CDR3 loop is CASSLGTGYGAEAFF. The CDR3 DNA is TGTGCCAGCAGCTTAGGGACAGGGTATGGGGCTGAAGCTTTCTTT.

The chain is built from TRBV6-5 and TRBJ2-5, with 10 bases matching TRBD1. Germline CDR1 and CDR2: MNHEY and SVGAGI. V gave up 4 bases and J gave up 5 bases; unmatched junction bases: 10. The CDR3 has 16 residues. This CDR3 is CASSWPGQGMRETQYF. CDR3 sequence (DNA): TGTGCCAGCAGTTGGCCGGGACAGGGGATGCGGGAGACCCAGTACTTC.

The chain carries TRBV15 and TRBJ2-2, with a possible D match to TRBD2 (5 bases). The CDR3 is 15 amino acids. Per the germline V gene, CDR1 is LNHNV and CDR2 is YYDKDF (reference sequence). The V gene lost 2 bases and the J gene lost 4 bases, with 11 bases spanning the gap. In DNA, the CDR3 is TGTGCCACCAGCAGAACTATGGACTCCACCGGGGAGCTGTTTTTT. Protein: CATSRTMDSTGELFF.

This clone was seen only a few times. This chain joins TRBV6-5 and TRBJ2-7; D is unclear. CDR1 MNHEY and CDR2 SVGAGI come from the germline V gene. The CDR3 has 11 amino acids. Trimming cost V 7 bases and J 3 bases, with 7 bases left between them. The CDR3, as DNA: TGTGCCAGCAAGAACAGCTACGAGCAGTACTTC. The encoded protein is CASKNSYEQYF.

The CDR3 sequence is CASSLAGARGYTF. The CDR3 DNA reads TGTGCCAGCAGTTTAGCGGGAGCGAGGGGCTACACCTTC. The chain recombines TRBV12-3 or TRBV12-4 with TRBJ1-2; unclear D gene. This CDR3 contains 13 residues. Between the trimmed V and J ends, which lost 0 bases and 8 bases, there was a span of 10 bases.

The chain joins TRBV27 to TRBJ2-5, with a weak D call TRBD2 (5 bases). With 3 bases removed from V and 5 bases from J, the gap between germline ends came to 10 bases. Germline CDR1 is MNHEY and CDR2 is SMNVEV (reference sequence). The CDR3 covers 13 residues. CDR3 protein: CASSLRVAETQYF. The CDR3 bases are TGTGCCAGCAGTTTGAGGGTAGCGGAGACCCAGTACTTC.

V gene TRBV5-1 combines with J gene TRBJ2-1; 9 bases agree with TRBD2. The CDR3 spans 13 residues. Germline V CDR1 and CDR2: SGHRS, YFSETQ. V was pared by 5 bases and J by 4 bases, with 1 base of the junction left unmatched. Here the CDR3 reads CASSSGSYNEQFF. As DNA, the CDR3 is TGCGCCAGCAGTAGCGGGAGTTACAATGAGCAGTTCTTC.

The chain has TRBV4-2 and TRBJ2-1, with 11 positions matching TRBD2. The CDR3 has 16 residues. The germline V gene has CDR1 LGHNA and CDR2 YNFKEQ. J was trimmed by 9 bases and V by 0 bases; bases with no gene match: 7. The CDR3 loop is CASSQDLLAGAGEQFF. CDR3 DNA: TGTGCCAGCAGCCAAGATTTACTAGCGGGAGCGGGTGAGCAGTTCTTC.

The chain is built from TRBV5-4 and TRBJ2-3, with D maybe TRBD2 (6 bases). The CDR3 length is 14 residues. CDR1 is SGHNT and CDR2 is YYREEE in the germline V gene (reference sequence). Trimming shortened V by 2 bases and J by 2 bases, and 9 bases separated the two germline ends. Written as DNA, the CDR3 is TGTGCCAGCAGCTTTCGGGAGCTCACAGATACGCAGTATTTT. Amino acids: CASSFRELTDTQYF. Full variable domain (outside the CDR3, taken from reference TRBV5-4 and TRBJ2-3): ETGVTQSPTHLIKTRGQQVTLRCSSQSGHNTVSWYQQALGQGPQFIFQYYREEENGRGNFPPRFSGLQFPNYSSELNVNALELDDSALYLCASSFRELTDTQYFGPGTRLTVL.

V is TRBV7-3 and J is TRBJ1-2; 10 bases agree with TRBD1. With 4 bases clipped from V and 11 bases from J, the junction kept 13 bases outside the gene matches. The CDR3 loop spans 15 amino acids. Germline V gene lookup returns CDR1 SGHTA and CDR2 FQGTGA. CDR3 bases: TGTGCCAGCAGCTCCAACCCTCATCCGGGACAGGGGTACACCTTC. Translated: CASSSNPHPGQGYTF.

The genes are TRBV6-1 and TRBJ2-3, with 7 bases fitting TRBD2. CDR3 length: 16 amino acids. The germline gives CDR1 MNHNS, CDR2 SASEGT. V gave up 2 bases and J gave up 3 bases; unmatched junction bases: 8. Written as DNA, the CDR3 is TGTGCCAGCAGTGAACATCGTGGCGGGAGAACAGATACGCAGTATTTT. It translates to CASSEHRGGRTDTQYF.

V usage is TRBV29-1 and J usage is TRBJ2-7; D might be TRBD1 (6 bases). Germline V gene lookup returns CDR1 SQVTM and CDR2 ANQGSEA. Trimming cost V 4 bases and J 2 bases, with 9 bases left between them. The CDR3 runs 12 residues. The CDR3 here is CSVVQGTYEQYF. The CDR3 coding sequence is TGCAGCGTTGTGCAGGGGACCTACGAGCAGTACTTC.

The chain combines TRBV29-1 with TRBJ2-5, with D tentatively TRBD2 (5 bases). V was pared by 2 bases and J by 0 bases, with 13 bases between. Germline V gene lookup returns CDR1 SQVTM and CDR2 ANQGSEA. The CDR3 totals 15 residues. CDR3 DNA sequence: TGCAGCGTTGAAAGAGGGTTACAGAACCAAGAGACCCAGTACTTC. It encodes CSVERGLQNQETQYF. The full variable domain, with the rest looked up from reference TRBV29-1 and TRBJ2-5, is SAVISQKPSRDICQRGTSLTIQCQVDSQVTMMFWYRQQPGQSLTLIATANQGSEATYESGFVIDKFPISRPNLTFSTLTVSNMSPEDSSIYLCSVERGLQNQETQYFGPGTRLLVL.

The chain joins TRBV5-4 to TRBJ2-7, with 12 bases aligning to TRBD2. This CDR3 is 16 amino acids long. Germline lookup yields CDR1 SGHNT and CDR2 YYREEE (reference sequence). The trim removed 2 bases at V and 0 bases at J, leaving 3 bases unmatched. CDR3 region: CASSLGLAGSSYEQYF. DNA for the CDR3: TGTGCCAGCAGCTTAGGACTAGCGGGGAGCTCCTACGAGCAGTACTTC.

This clone was detected ten times or more. The chain links TRBV3-1 (or the pseudogene TRBV3-2) to TRBJ1-1; D call uncertain. Trimming left V 4 bases short and J 4 bases short, with 13 bases between. The V gene's germline CDR1 is LGHDT and CDR2 YNNKEL (reference sequence). The CDR3 spans 14 residues. The CDR3 nucleotides are TGTGCCAGCAGCCGAGGACGGGGTACCACTGAAGCTTTCTTT. As protein: CASSRGRGTTEAFF.

This chain links TRBV9 with TRBJ2-1; 8 positions match TRBD2. Trimming at V came to 4 bases and at J to 5 bases, leaving 11 bases not matched to a gene. The CDR3 loop spans 16 amino acids. Germline CDR1 reads SGDLS; CDR2 reads YYNGEE. CDR3 sequence reads: CASSSRGGTFDNEQFF. The CDR3 DNA sequence: TGTGCCAGCAGCTCCCGGGGGGGGACTTTCGACAATGAGCAGTTCTTC.

This rearrangement joins TRBV5-6 to TRBJ2-3; no clear D. The CDR3 covers 13 residues. The germline V gene encodes CDR1 SGHDT and CDR2 YYEEEE. V lost 3 bases and J lost 6, with 11 bases in between. In DNA form, the CDR3 reads TGTGCCAGCAGCTCCCAACTTCGGGATACGCAGTATTTT. Its translation is CASSSQLRDTQYF.

The CDR3 DNA follows: TGTGCCACCAGTGGGGGAGGAGCGGGAGGTGATACGCAGTATTTT. Protein: CATSGGGAGGDTQYF. The V and J genes are TRBV24-1 and TRBJ2-3; TRBD2 matches 9 bases. V was pared by 5 bases and J by 6 bases, with 8 bases of the junction left unmatched. The CDR3 is 15 amino acids. CDR1 and CDR2 from the germline V gene are KGHDR and SFDVKD.